This T cell receptor beta chain was retrieved from a study of cytomegalovirus exposure and HLA in healthy donors. General study findings and limits: CMV serostatus was the only recorded immune exposure for donors.

With regard to this clone: What it binds is not known.

Although they were nominally healthy when sampled, donors likely had unrecorded immune exposures. The PCR used 60 Vbeta and 13 Jbeta primers. Methods used by the authors: The count from a later analysis was 79 million or so unique TCR beta chains, 9 million to 12 million of them shared. Clones were read by immunoSEQ multiplex PCR, and TCRdb kept only the in-frame ones, dropping some. From that table come the V and J calls and clone size; the DNA was used to work out D and trimming. The repertoire holds 50,000 to 55,000 clones, with about four fifths as singletons. CDR1 and CDR2 (germline): SEHNR, FQNEAQ (reference sequence). Trimming cost V 4 bases and J 8 bases, with 5 bases left between them. CDR3 length: 10 residues.

Sequencing input: PBMCs. J is TRBJ1-2 and V is TRBV7-9; no definite D call. The sequence was collected from a boy between 5 and 17 years old in good health and CMV-seropositive. CDR3 residues: CASSSPGYTF. The CDR3 DNA sequence: TGTGCCAGCAGCTCCCCGGGCTACACCTTC.